This T cell receptor beta chain was captured by sequencing in a study of CD8 T cells in ankylosing spondylitis. Generation of TCR beta libraries employed quantitative 5'-RACE incorporating molecular barcodes. TCRdb independently ran MiXCR on the 5' RACE reads; one entry per CDR3 protein. The sample lists fewer than 250,000 distinct CDR3 sequences; roughly 24% were seen once. Comments on this clonotype: What it recognizes is unknown.

Germline V gene sequence: CDR1 SGHDT, CDR2 YYEEEE. V lost 2 bases and J 11 bases, leaving 14 bases between the germline ends. This CDR3 is built from 14 residues. Findings and limits, study-wide: Existing reports had already noted some motif variants in reactive arthritis synovial fluid and blood.

The clonotype was recovered from a male donor with ankylosing spondylitis or in good health (not recorded which). Source material: blood, either unsorted or a sorted T cell fraction (not recorded which). This sequence joins TRBV5-6 and TRBJ2-6; D may be TRBD1 or TRBD2 (5 bases each). This chain's CDR3 is CASSFEGIPHVLTF. For the CDR3, the DNA is TGTGCCAGCAGCTTCGAGGGGATCCCGCACGTCCTGACTTTC. Full variable domain (remainder filled in from reference TRBV5-6 and TRBJ2-6): DAGVTQSPTHLIKTRGQQVTLRCSPKSGHDTVSWYQQALGQGPQFIFQYYEEEERQRGNFPDRFSGHQFPNYSSELNVNALLLGDSALYLCASSFEGIPHVLTFGAGSRLTVL.